Following are 25 T cell receptor beta chains from one sample sequenced in a study of T cells after yellow fever vaccination. TCRdb reprocessed the 5' RACE reads via MiXCR and lists one record per CDR3 protein. The table shows tens of thousands of distinct CDR3 sequences, with approximately 7.5% occurring only once. Sequenced here: CD8+ T cells sorted from PBMCs, sampled on the day of the yellow fever booster vaccination. Source of these receptors: a man younger than 45 who received the YFV17D yellow fever vaccine.

This clonotype was detected only a few times. CDR3 residues: CASSHGHPGNEQFF. In DNA, the CDR3 is TGTGCCAGCAGCCACGGACACCCTGGCAATGAGCAGTTCTTC. This rearrangement joins TRBV11-3 to TRBJ2-1; weak D call: TRBD1 (5 bases). The CDR3 spans 14 residues. CDR1 is SGHNT and CDR2 is YENEEA in the germline V gene. With 5 bases removed from V and 6 bases from J, the gap between germline ends came to 14 bases.

This clonotype was counted between two and nine times. V gene TRBV6-1 combines with J gene TRBJ1-2, with a possible D match to TRBD1 (5 bases). V lost 6 bases and J 4 bases, leaving 12 bases between the germline ends. This CDR3 is built from 13 residues. From germline, CDR1 is MNHNS and CDR2 SASEGT. CDR3 coding DNA: TGTGCCAGCAGCCCCGGGACTCTCTATGGCTACACCTTC. It codes for CASSPGTLYGYTF.

This clonotype was counted between two and nine times. The chain uses TRBV20-1 and TRBJ2-7; D not resolved. The CDR3 totals 12 residues. Trimming removed 0 bases at V and 3 bases at J, with 6 bases between. In germline, CDR1 is DFQATT, CDR2 SNEGSKA (reference sequence). CDR3 nucleotides: TGCAGTGCTAGAGATATTGGCTACGAGCAGTACTTC. The encoded protein is CSARDIGYEQYF.

This clonotype occurred a few times. The chain is built from TRBV20-1 and TRBJ2-3; D gene ambiguous. Trimming shortened V by 5 bases and J by 1 base, and 16 bases separated the two germline ends. The length of the CDR3 is 15 residues. The germline V gene has CDR1 DFQATT and CDR2 SNEGSKA (reference sequence). The CDR3 sequence is CSASRATTGTDTQYF. The DNA of the CDR3 is TGCAGTGCTTCTCGGGCTACAACTGGCACAGATACGCAGTATTTT.

The chain carries TRBV29-1 and TRBJ1-2; D is unclear. Between the trimmed V and J ends, which lost 1 base and 2 bases, there was a span of 11 bases. The CDR3 has 14 residues. Per germline, CDR1 SQVTM and CDR2 ANQGSEA. CDR3 sequence: CSVEAKGANYGYTF. The DNA of the CDR3 is TGCAGCGTTGAAGCGAAGGGTGCCAACTATGGCTACACCTTC.

The chain links TRBV27 to TRBJ2-2; D call uncertain. The germline V and J ends were trimmed by 4 bases and 6 bases, with 12 bases remaining between them. There are 14 residues in the CDR3. CDR1 is MNHEY, CDR2 SMNVEV, per germline (reference sequence). CDR3 sequence: CASSSQAAAGELFF. CDR3 bases: TGTGCCAGCAGTTCGCAGGCGGCAGCCGGGGAGCTGTTTTTT.

The chain employs TRBV4-3 and TRBJ2-2, with D perhaps TRBD1 (5 bases). CDR1 is LGHNA and CDR2 is YSLEER in the germline V gene. This CDR3 is 14 amino acids long. With 0 bases removed from V and 6 bases from J, the gap between germline ends came to 8 bases. The CDR3 spells CASSQDLTAGELFF. For the CDR3, the DNA is TGCGCCAGCAGCCAAGATCTGACAGCCGGGGAGCTGTTTTTT.

This chain connects TRBV20-1 to TRBJ2-7, with D hard to call. The CDR3 spans 16 residues. CDR1 and CDR2 from the germline V gene are DFQATT and SNEGSKA (reference sequence). Deletions cut 0 bases from V and 0 bases from J, with 15 bases between. CDR3 bases: TGCAGTGCTAGAGATCTCAACAGCCCTTCCTCCTACGAGCAGTACTTC. It translates to CSARDLNSPSSYEQYF.

This chain joins TRBV19 and TRBJ2-1; 7 nucleotides match TRBD2. This CDR3 has 16 residues. Trimming removed 2 bases from V and 0 bases from J; junction bases left unmatched: 4. From germline, CDR1 is LNHDA and CDR2 SQIVND (reference sequence). The CDR3 here is CASSIYGGGSYNEQFF. As DNA, the CDR3 is TGTGCCAGTAGTATATACGGCGGGGGCTCCTACAATGAGCAGTTCTTC.

The V gene is TRBV11-1, the J gene TRBJ2-1; perhaps TRBD2 as D (5 bases). CDR1 is SGHAT, CDR2 FQDESV, per germline (reference sequence). Trimming stripped 5 bases from V and 0 bases from J, with 14 bases between. The CDR3 consists of 16 residues. CDR3 amino acids: CASSPPTGISYNEQFF. The CDR3 DNA sequence: TGTGCCAGCAGCCCCCCTACGGGGATCTCCTACAATGAGCAGTTCTTC.

The chain uses TRBV28 and TRBJ2-7; D uncertain. Germline-derived CDR1 and CDR2 are MDHEN and SYDVKM. The CDR3 is 16 residues long. V was trimmed by 5 bases and J by 3 bases, leaving 20 bases between them. CDR3 sequence reads: CASSLPIRKGHYEQYF. DNA of the CDR3: TGTGCCAGCAGTCTACCGATCCGAAAAGGGCACTACGAGCAGTACTTC.

This clonotype was recorded at least ten times. V is TRBV3-1 and J is TRBJ2-7; 7 bases match TRBD2. The CDR3 is 14 residues long. With 1 base clipped from V and 3 bases from J, the junction kept 3 bases outside the gene matches. Germline assignment: CDR1 LGHDT and CDR2 YNNKEL (reference sequence). CDR3 in amino acids: CASSQGGGSYEQYF. The CDR3 DNA sequence: TGTGCCAGCAGCCAAGGGGGCGGGAGCTACGAGCAGTACTTC.

This clonotype was detected a few times. The chain links TRBV20-1 to TRBJ2-7, with a possible D match to TRBD2 (6 bases). In germline, CDR1 is DFQATT, CDR2 SNEGSKA (reference sequence). Trimming removed 0 bases from V and 7 bases from J, with 13 bases in between. The CDR3 spans 13 residues. In DNA form, the CDR3 reads TGCAGTGCTAGAGATGGGCGGGGAGAGGAGCAGTACTTC. Protein sequence: CSARDGRGEEQYF.

This clonotype was picked up a small number of times. The V call is TRBV7-2, the J call TRBJ2-1; 14 positions agree with TRBD2. CDR1 is SGHTA, CDR2 FQGNSA, per germline. V lost 4 bases to trimming and J lost 10 bases; unmatched junction nucleotides: 3. This CDR3 region has 14 residues. CDR3 DNA sequence: TGTGCCAGCAGCTCGGGACTAGCGGGAGACGAGCAGTTCTTC. Translating gives CASSSGLAGDEQFF.

This clonotype turned up a few times. V usage is TRBV9 and J usage is TRBJ2-3; a weak D match, TRBD1 (5 bases). This CDR3 is built from 15 residues. Per germline, CDR1 SGDLS and CDR2 YYNGEE. Trimming took 1 base from V and 6 from J, leaving 15 bases between them. The CDR3 loop reads CASSVTQGSSDTQYF. The CDR3, as DNA: TGTGCCAGCAGCGTAACGCAGGGTTCCTCGGATACGCAGTATTTT.

A word on this clonotype: A much larger clone sits a single nucleotide away, making a read error possible. The rearrangement joins TRBV27 to TRBJ2-7, with TRBD2 matching over 12 bases. Germline V gene sequence: CDR1 MNHEY, CDR2 SMNVEV (reference sequence). Germline trimming cut 6 bases from V and 4 bases from J; bases unmatched to any gene: 4. The CDR3 covers 14 residues. DNA of the CDR3: TGTGCCAGCAGGTCTAGCGGGGGGGAATACGAGCAGTACTTC. Amino acid sequence: CASRSSGGEYEQYF.

This clonotype has more than one count but fewer than ten. This chain links TRBV20-1 with TRBJ1-1, with a tentative D call TRBD1 (5 bases). From germline, CDR1 is DFQATT and CDR2 SNEGSKA (reference sequence). This CDR3 has 16 residues. Trimming stripped 6 bases from V and 0 bases from J, with 20 bases between. The CDR3 region has the DNA TGCAGTGCGACTACCCCAACGGGACGGATGAACACTGAAGCTTTCTTT. Protein sequence: CSATTPTGRMNTEAFF.

There are many counts of this clonotype. The chain combines TRBV5-4 with TRBJ1-2, with D possibly matching TRBD1 (5 bases). V lost 4 bases and J 3 bases, leaving 10 bases between the germline ends. Per germline, CDR1 SGHNT and CDR2 YYREEE (reference sequence). The CDR3 loop spans 13 amino acids. The CDR3 sequence: CASSTKGDYGYTF. The DNA of the CDR3 is TGTGCCAGCAGCACTAAAGGGGACTATGGCTACACCTTC. The whole variable domain, remainder taken from reference TRBV5-4 and TRBJ1-2, is ETGVTQSPTHLIKTRGQQVTLRCSSQSGHNTVSWYQQALGQGPQFIFQYYREEENGRGNFPPRFSGLQFPNYSSELNVNALELDDSALYLCASSTKGDYGYTFGSGTRLTVV.

The chain has TRBV11-1 and TRBJ2-1, with TRBD1 matching 8 bases. Germline values: CDR1 SGHAT, CDR2 FQDESV (reference sequence). The CDR3 is made up of 15 amino acids. J lost 7 bases, V lost 3 bases, and 8 bases had no gene match. CDR3 bases: TGTGCCAGCAGCTTTACAGACAGGGGAAATAATGAGCAGTTCTTC. Translation: CASSFTDRGNNEQFF.

In its sample, this clonotype was seen many times. CDR3 loop: CASSFAQGGVEEQYF. CDR3 DNA sequence: TGTGCCAGCAGCTTCGCACAGGGTGGGGTGGAGGAGCAGTACTTC. This sequence joins TRBV7-9 and TRBJ2-7; a weak D match, TRBD1 (6 bases). This CDR3 region has 15 residues. Trimming removed 3 bases from V and 7 bases from J, with 19 bases in between. Germline V gives CDR1 SEHNR, CDR2 FQNEAQ (reference sequence). Together with reference TRBV7-9 and TRBJ2-7, the CDR3 gives the full variable domain: DTGVSQNPRHKITKRGQNVTFRCDPISEHNRLYWYRQTLGQGPEFLTYFQNEAQLEKSRLLSDRFSAERPKGSFSTLEIQRTEQGDSAMYLCASSFAQGGVEEQYFGPGTRLTVT.

This sequence joins TRBV12-3 or TRBV12-4 and TRBJ2-2; 7 bases match TRBD2. V was clipped by 2 bases and J by 6 bases; unmatched bases: 6. The CDR3 loop spans 15 amino acids. CDR3 sequence reads: CASSLLRAGAGELFF. Written as DNA, the CDR3 is TGTGCCAGCAGTTTATTACGGGCGGGAGCCGGGGAGCTGTTTTTT.

This clonotype was counted a few times. The rearrangement joins TRBV15 to TRBJ2-3; 11 bases line up with TRBD2. Trimming cost V 3 bases and J 3 bases; bases outside gene matches: 5. Germline lookup yields CDR1 LNHNV and CDR2 YYDKDF (reference sequence). The CDR3 contains 16 residues. CDR3 protein: CATSRDPSGRTDTQYF. In nucleotides, the CDR3 is TGTGCCACCAGCAGGGACCCTAGCGGGAGGACAGATACGCAGTATTTT.

This chain connects TRBV5-6 to TRBJ1-5; D is perhaps TRBD1 (6 bases). This CDR3 has 14 amino acids. The V end was cut by 3 bases, the J end by 5 bases, with 12 bases between. Germline CDR1 reads SGHDT; CDR2 reads YYEEEE. CDR3 coding DNA: TGTGCCAGCAGCTCAGGGGAGGATTATCAGCCCCAGCATTTT. The encoded protein is CASSSGEDYQPQHF.

The gene calls are TRBV29-1 and TRBJ2-1; D remains ambiguous. The germline V gene encodes CDR1 SQVTM and CDR2 ANQGSEA. Trimming removed 3 bases at V and 1 base at J, with 4 bases between. The CDR3 consists of 12 residues. The CDR3 DNA reads as TGCAGCGTTGAGGTTTCCTACAATGAGCAGTTCTTC. It is translated as CSVEVSYNEQFF.

This clonotype was counted between two and nine times. The chain has TRBV27 and TRBJ2-5, with 14 bases that match TRBD2. This CDR3 has 14 amino acids. Germline V gives CDR1 MNHEY, CDR2 SMNVEV (reference sequence). The junction had 3 bases not matched to a gene; V was cut back by 5 bases and J by 7 bases. For the CDR3, the DNA is TGTGCCAGCAGTCCGACTAGCGGGAGGGGGACCCAGTACTTC. It codes for CASSPTSGRGTQYF.